This T cell receptor beta chain stems from a study of radiotherapy plus CTLA-4 blockade in lung cancer. Assay used: immunoSEQ multiplex PCR; TCRdb lists only in-frame clones, some missing. The table has 50,000 to 70,000 clones, roughly 79% seen once; the top ten hold 6.1%. This CDR3 has 16 residues. Germline assignment: CDR1 MRHNA and CDR2 SNTAGT. V shed 4 bases and J shed 5 bases, with 18 bases lying between them. Focal radiation with ipilimumab CTLA-4 blockade was given to patients with chemo-refractory metastatic non-small-cell lung cancer. The material sequenced was peripheral blood, taken from a patient treated with radiotherapy plus ipilimumab. This sequence joins TRBV6-4 and TRBJ1-5; D not resolved. The receptor comes from a human donor with non-small cell lung cancer whose response to radiotherapy plus ipilimumab could not be evaluated. The CDR3 nucleotides read TGTGCCAGCAGTGGAGGGTGGCAGGCAATTCATCAGCCCCAGCATTTT. Translation gives CASSGGWQAIHQPQHF.